This T cell receptor (beta chain) was documented in a study of identical twins. V lost 5 bases to trimming and J lost 4 bases, with 11 bases between them. The germline CDR1 and CDR2 sequences are DFQATT and SNEGSKA (reference sequence). The CDR3 covers 13 residues. Each CDR3 protein gets one entry after TCRdb re-called the 5' RACE reads with MiXCR. The repertoire has under 300,000 distinct CDR3 sequences, 11% to 15% of them found once; the top ten carry 8.8%. The sequenced sample consisted of memory (CD45RO+) T cells sorted from blood. The TCR originated in a woman aged 18-29 years in good health. The genes are TRBV20-1 and TRBJ1-4; D might be TRBD1 (5 bases). CDR3 residues: CSAVDRFNEKLFF. In DNA, the CDR3 is TGCAGTGCTGTCGACAGATTTAATGAAAAACTGTTTTTT.